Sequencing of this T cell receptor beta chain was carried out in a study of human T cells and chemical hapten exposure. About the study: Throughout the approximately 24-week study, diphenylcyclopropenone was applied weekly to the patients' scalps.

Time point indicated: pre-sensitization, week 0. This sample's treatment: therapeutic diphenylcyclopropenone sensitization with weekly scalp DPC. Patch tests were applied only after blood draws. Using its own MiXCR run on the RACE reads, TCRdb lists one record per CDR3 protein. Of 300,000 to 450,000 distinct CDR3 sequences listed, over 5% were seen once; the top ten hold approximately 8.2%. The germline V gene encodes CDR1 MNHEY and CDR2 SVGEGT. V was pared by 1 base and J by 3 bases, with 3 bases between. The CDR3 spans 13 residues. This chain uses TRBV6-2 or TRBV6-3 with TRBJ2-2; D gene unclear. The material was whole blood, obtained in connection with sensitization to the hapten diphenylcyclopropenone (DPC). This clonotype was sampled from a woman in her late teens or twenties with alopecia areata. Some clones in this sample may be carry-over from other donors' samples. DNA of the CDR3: TGTGCCAGCAGTTACTTAGACACCGGGGAGCTGTTTTTT. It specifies CASSYLDTGELFF.